The 27 T cell receptor beta chains below come from one sample, sequenced in a study of blood T cells in healthy people across ages. A sample-barcoded 5' primer and a J-beta primer mix were used in a second PCR of about 6 to 12 cycles. TCRdb called the 5' RACE reads again in MiXCR, with one record for every CDR3 protein. The data show 780,000 or so distinct CDR3 sequences, with roughly 56% seen just once and roughly 25% held by the top ten. Material for sequencing was blood. These receptors were collected from a middle-aged man in good health.

A note on this clonotype: Being one base from a much bigger clone, this may be a read error. The gene calls are TRBV20-1 and TRBJ2-5; 9 nucleotides match TRBD2. The germline V gene encodes CDR1 DFQATT and CDR2 SNEGSKA (reference sequence). The CDR3 contains 13 residues. V lost 1 base, J lost 11 bases, and 8 bases stayed unmatched. CDR3 nucleotide sequence: TGCAGTGCTAGAGGGACTAGCGAGTACGGGCAGTACTTC. Its translation: CSARGTSEYGQYF.

The V call is TRBV4-1, the J call TRBJ2-4; 9 positions agree with TRBD1. Per the germline V gene, CDR1 is MGHRA and CDR2 is YSYEKL. With V trimmed by 4 bases and J by 8 bases, 9 bases remained unmatched. The CDR3 has 15 amino acids. The CDR3 nucleotides are TGCGCCAGCAGCCGAACCCTCGACAGGGGGGACATTCAGTACTTC. It yields the protein CASSRTLDRGDIQYF.

The chain has TRBV20-1 and TRBJ2-3; TRBD2 is a possible D gene (5 bases). With 2 bases removed from V and 6 bases from J, the gap between germline ends came to 15 bases. Germline V gene lookup returns CDR1 DFQATT and CDR2 SNEGSKA (reference sequence). The CDR3 covers 14 residues. The CDR3: CSARSPEGVDTQYF. The CDR3 DNA reads TGCAGTGCTAGAAGCCCCGAGGGCGTCGATACGCAGTATTTT.

V usage is TRBV20-1 and J usage is TRBJ2-1, with D possibly being TRBD1 (5 bases). The CDR3 spans 14 residues. Trimming pared 5 bases from V and 4 bases from J, leaving 15 bases between. The germline V gene has CDR1 DFQATT and CDR2 SNEGSKA (reference sequence). This CDR3 is CSAPGNGVYNEQFF. The CDR3 DNA reads as TGCAGTGCTCCAGGGAATGGGGTTTACAATGAGCAGTTCTTC.

This rearrangement joins TRBV4-1 to TRBJ1-4; weak D call: TRBD1 (6 bases). V lost 0 bases and J 4 bases, leaving 18 bases between the germline ends. This CDR3 has 18 amino acids. CDR1 MGHRA and CDR2 YSYEKL come from the germline V gene. This CDR3 is CASSQDNLGKGGNEKLFF. The CDR3 DNA sequence: TGCGCCAGCAGCCAAGATAATCTGGGGAAAGGGGGTAATGAAAAACTGTTTTTT.

This clonotype has more than one count but fewer than ten. This sequence joins TRBV4-3 and TRBJ2-7; 8 bases align to TRBD1. Germline CDR1 LGHNA, CDR2 YSLEER. CDR3 length: 15 amino acids. The ends lost 2 bases at V and 3 bases at J; junction bases unmatched: 6. The CDR3, as DNA: TGCGCCAGCAGCCAAAATCCGGGACAGGTCTACGAGCAGTACTTC. It yields the protein CASSQNPGQVYEQYF.

The J gene is TRBJ2-4, the V gene TRBV11-2; 9 bases map to TRBD1. Germline loops: CDR1 SGHAT, CDR2 FQNNGV. CDR3 length equals 14 residues. The V gene end was trimmed by 4 bases and the J gene end by 7 bases; junction bases not matched to a gene: 5. The CDR3 here is CASSSGTGMNIQYF. The DNA of the CDR3 is TGTGCCAGCAGCTCCGGGACAGGGATGAACATTCAGTACTTC.

In its sample, this clonotype was seen a few times. This chain links TRBV28 with TRBJ2-7; 8 bases agree with TRBD2. Germline V lookup: CDR1 MDHEN, CDR2 SYDVKM. The V and J ends lost 6 bases and 5 bases, in that order; junction bases with no gene match: 12. The CDR3 runs 15 residues. The chain's CDR3 is CASSLPSAGVNEQYF. CDR3 DNA sequence: TGTGCCAGCAGCCTCCCCTCAGCGGGAGTTAACGAGCAGTACTTC.

The V call is TRBV12-3 or TRBV12-4, the J call TRBJ1-2, with a weak D call TRBD1 (5 bases). The CDR3 has 16 amino acids. Between the trimmed V and J ends, which lost 6 bases and 4 bases, there was a span of 21 bases. The CDR3 region is CASSRSTTAILYGYTF. The CDR3 DNA is TGTGCCAGCAGCAGAAGCACGACAGCGATCCTCTATGGCTACACCTTC.

The CDR3 loop is CASSLQYGGSGYTF. The CDR3, as DNA: TGCGCCAGCAGCTTGCAATACGGAGGGAGCGGCTACACCTTC. The chain links TRBV5-1 to TRBJ1-2; D unclear. V was clipped by 1 base and J by 8 bases, with 15 bases between them. Germline V CDR1 and CDR2: SGHRS, YFSETQ. The CDR3 spans 14 residues.

Points on this clonotype: A much larger clone differs from this one at a single base, so this may be a read error. The CDR3 is CSVEVCLYGYTF. In DNA form, the CDR3 reads TGCAGCGTTGAAGTATGTCTCTATGGCTACACCTTC. The rearrangement links TRBV29-1 to TRBJ1-2; D gene ambiguous. Germline V gene sequence: CDR1 SQVTM, CDR2 ANQGSEA. This CDR3 is built from 12 residues. The V end was cut by 1 base, the J end by 4 bases, with 7 bases between.

The table lists this clonotype with many counts. The rearrangement uses TRBV9 and TRBJ2-3; TRBD1 agrees at 8 bases. V was pared by 4 bases and J by 6 bases, with 16 bases of the junction left unmatched. The CDR3 spans 17 residues. Germline CDR1 and CDR2: SGDLS and YYNGEE. The DNA of the CDR3 is TGTGCCAGCAGCACAATCGCCGTCCCGGACAGGGCGGATACGCAGTATTTT. Its translation is CASSTIAVPDRADTQYF.

This clonotype was detected a few times. The chain carries TRBV7-2 and TRBJ1-5; no clear D. The CDR3 spans 16 residues. The germline V gene encodes CDR1 SGHTA and CDR2 FQGNSA. The V end lost 5 bases, the J end lost 0 bases, and 14 bases lay between the germline ends. This chain's CDR3 is CASSLGNRNSNQPQHF. CDR3 coding DNA: TGTGCCAGCAGCCTAGGGAACCGGAATAGCAATCAGCCCCAGCATTTT.

The chain employs TRBV6-2 or TRBV6-3 and TRBJ2-3; D not certain. The CDR3 length is 13 residues. V was cut by 7 bases and J by 1 base, with 9 bases left in between. Per germline, CDR1 MNHEY and CDR2 SVGEGT. The CDR3 nucleotides read TGTGCCAGCAACTCCGCCGGCACAGATACGCAGTATTTT. It translates to CASNSAGTDTQYF.

The chain recombines TRBV15 with TRBJ1-2; the D is unclear. Germline CDR1 and CDR2: LNHNV and YYDKDF (reference sequence). V shed 2 bases and J shed 6 bases, with 7 bases lying between them. There are 12 residues in the CDR3. CDR3 sequence (DNA): TGTGCCACCAGCAGAAACGACGATGGCTACACCTTC. Its translation: CATSRNDDGYTF.

This clonotype turned up a few times. A much bigger clone sits one base away, suggesting this may be a read error. The gene calls are TRBV3-1 and TRBJ2-1, with 9 bases fitting TRBD2. The better agreement between TRBJ2-7 and the DNA end casts doubt on the J call. The germline CDR1 and CDR2 sequences are LGHDT and YNNKEL (reference sequence). The CDR3 has 16 residues. The CDR3 loop reads CASSPTSGLSYNEQYF. The CDR3 DNA reads as TGTGCCAGCAGCCCAACTAGCGGGTTATCCTACAATGAGCAGTACTTC.

This chain connects TRBV7-8 to TRBJ2-5, with 15 bases aligning to TRBD2. Germline loops: CDR1 SGHVS, CDR2 FQNEAQ. The trim removed 4 bases at V and 11 bases at J, leaving 14 bases unmatched. The CDR3 sequence is 17 residues long. For the CDR3, the DNA is TGTGCCAGCAGCTCTGGACTAGCGGGAGGGGTGGTACAAGAGCAGTACTTC. It is translated as CASSSGLAGGVVQEQYF.

The rearrangement links TRBV28 to TRBJ2-4; D is perhaps TRBD2 (5 bases). Trimming removed 2 bases at V and 1 base at J, with 15 bases between. The CDR3 runs 17 residues. Germline values: CDR1 MDHEN, CDR2 SYDVKM. The CDR3 bases are TGTGCCAGCAGTTTACCCTACCGTCCGGGGGCCAAAAACATTCAGTACTTC. Residues: CASSLPYRPGAKNIQYF.

The chain joins TRBV12-3 or TRBV12-4 to TRBJ2-3; D is undetermined. CDR3 size: 15 residues. V was cut by 6 bases and J by 2 bases, with 15 bases left in between. CDR3 nucleotide sequence: TGTGCCAGCAGCCACCATTCCGGCTACACAGATACGCAGTATTTT. It specifies CASSHHSGYTDTQYF.

Many counts were recorded for this clonotype. The gene calls are TRBV28 and TRBJ2-6; D ambiguous. The CDR3 is made up of 17 amino acids. Trimming shortened V by 1 base and J by 4 bases, and 14 bases separated the two germline ends. CDR1 is MDHEN and CDR2 is SYDVKM in the germline V gene. CDR3 loop: CASSLLNSASGANVLTF. As DNA, the CDR3 is TGTGCCAGCAGTTTATTAAATTCGGCATCCGGGGCCAACGTCCTGACTTTC.

J is TRBJ2-3 and V is TRBV20-1; D might be TRBD2 (5 bases). Trimming stripped 5 bases from V and 1 base from J, with 10 bases between. The CDR3 is made up of 13 amino acids. From germline, CDR1 is DFQATT and CDR2 SNEGSKA (reference sequence). In DNA, the CDR3 is TGCAGTGCTCTTGGGCGGGGCACAGATACGCAGTATTTT. Translation: CSALGRGTDTQYF.

In this sample, this clonotype turned up a few times. The chain has TRBV20-1 and TRBJ2-1; possible D gene TRBD1, 5 bases. Germline loops: CDR1 DFQATT, CDR2 SNEGSKA (reference sequence). The V gene lost 3 bases and the J gene lost 0 bases, with 6 bases spanning the gap. The CDR3 totals 13 residues. CDR3: CSARGPSYNEQFF. CDR3 DNA: TGCAGTGCTAGGGGGCCCTCCTACAATGAGCAGTTCTTC.

As DNA, the CDR3 is TGCAGTGCTCGGCGAGGGCTTGGGACAGATACGCAGTATTTT. Protein: CSARRGLGTDTQYF. The chain couples TRBV20-1 to TRBJ2-3; perhaps TRBD2 as D (5 bases). The V gene lost 5 bases and the J gene lost 3 bases, with 15 bases spanning the gap. Germline CDR1 is DFQATT and CDR2 is SNEGSKA (reference sequence). CDR3 length: 14 amino acids.

The count of this clonotype is one. The chain has TRBV30 and TRBJ1-2; D is possibly TRBD1 (5 bases). CDR1 and CDR2 (germline): GTSNPN, SVGIG (reference sequence). V gave up 4 bases and J gave up 0 bases, with 18 bases separating them. This CDR3 has 16 residues. In nucleotides, the CDR3 is TGTGCCTGGACTTTCGGGACGGCCCCATCTAACTATGGCTACACCTTC. This codes for CAWTFGTAPSNYGYTF.

J is TRBJ1-6 and V is TRBV4-2, with TRBD1 as a possible D gene (6 bases). Trimming shortened V by 2 bases and J by 1 base, and 9 bases separated the two germline ends. CDR3 length equals 16 residues. CDR1 and CDR2 (germline): LGHNA, YNFKEQ. The CDR3 DNA is TGTGCCAGCAGCCAAACAGGGATGTCCTATAATTCACCCCTCCACTTT. It is translated as CASSQTGMSYNSPLHF.

The CDR3 loop reads CASSQDEDYRDTQYF. The CDR3 DNA follows: TGTGCCAGCAGCCAAGATGAGGACTACAGAGATACGCAGTATTTT. This chain joins TRBV3-1 and TRBJ2-3, with D possibly TRBD2 on 6 matching bases. Trimming removed 0 bases from V and 5 bases from J, with 12 bases in between. Germline V lookup: CDR1 LGHDT, CDR2 YNNKEL (reference sequence). The CDR3 loop spans 15 amino acids.

The J gene is TRBJ2-1, the V gene TRBV3-1; the match to TRBD2 covers 8 bases. The germline gives CDR1 LGHDT, CDR2 YNNKEL (reference sequence). The CDR3 has 16 residues. J lost 7 bases, V lost 1 base, and 9 bases had no gene match. The DNA for the CDR3 is TGTGCCAGCAGCCAAGCACTCGCGGGGGGAACGAATGAGCAGTTCTTC. This encodes CASSQALAGGTNEQFF.